This T cell receptor (beta chain) was documented in a study of CD8 T cells in Susac syndrome. Trimming cost V 6 bases and J 14 bases, with 14 bases left between them. This CDR3 contains 11 residues. The germline gives CDR1 MDHEN, CDR2 SYDVKM. The RNA, roughly 0.5 to 1 ug, was put through reverse transcription using random hexamers. TCRdb independently ran MiXCR on the immunoSEQ multiplex PCR reads; one entry per CDR3 protein. This sample carries roughly 190,000 distinct CDR3 sequences, 90% to 95% of them seen once, and the ten largest clones take 0.075% to 0.095%. The V gene is TRBV28, the J gene TRBJ2-1; D is unresolved. This clonotype was obtained from a human donor with Susac syndrome. The sample taken for sequencing was CD4+ T cells from PBMCs. CDR3 protein: CASSSNRVEFF. The CDR3 coding sequence is TGTGCCAGCAGCTCTAATCGGGTTGAGTTCTTC.